The sequence of this T cell receptor (beta chain) was determined in a study of blood T cells in healthy people across ages. Study conclusions and caveats: Higher diversity, along with more naive CD4+ cells, distinguished long-lived donors from aged donors. A roughly linear age-dependent decrease characterized TCR beta diversity per million T cells.

Combining a sample-barcoded 5' primer with a J-beta primer mix, a second PCR ran for 7 to 11 cycles. TCRdb itself ran the 5' RACE reads through MiXCR, one entry per CDR3 protein. The sample holds 800,000 or so distinct CDR3 sequences, about half seen once. Roughly 9.2 milliliters of peripheral blood were drawn from each donor into EDTA-treated tubes. In regard to this clonotype: What it recognizes is unknown.

V shed 7 bases and J shed 5 bases, with 12 bases lying between them. The CDR3 loop spans 12 amino acids. The germline CDR1 and CDR2 sequences are SQVTM and ANQGSEA. The TCR was taken from a man at least 80 years old in good health. V gene TRBV29-1 combines with J gene TRBJ2-1; D is tentatively TRBD1 or TRBD2 (5 bases each). Sequenced input: blood. The CDR3 sequence is CSGFGGDNEQFF. The CDR3 DNA reads as TGCAGCGGATTTGGGGGAGACAATGAGCAGTTCTTC.